A selection of T cell receptor beta chains follows, all from one sample in a study of molecular identifiers for immune sequencing clone quantification. TCRdb passed the PCR reads through MiXCR, listing each CDR3 protein once. The data hold over 35,000 distinct CDR3 sequences, with around 18% observed a single time. The sample comprised naive CD8+ T cells from blood, with Jurkat cell RNA spiked in. These receptors were collected from a human donor in good health. Some libraries in this study had Jurkat cell RNA spiked in. Each CDR3 is given with its conserved first and last residue. The D gene is left open where the match is weak. Not every row has a clone size; where given, it reads once, few, many or a size class.

CDR3aa: CASSPAGGRGSYEQYF
CDR3nt: TGTGCCAGCAGCCCTGCGGGCGGGAGGGGATCCTACGAGCAGTACTTC
v_gene: TRBV9
d_gene: TRBD2
j_gene: TRBJ2-7
abundance: many

CDR3aa: CASSQDRNEQFF
CDR3nt: TGCGCCAGCAGCCAAGACCGAAATGAGCAGTTCTTC
v_gene: TRBV4-1
d_gene: -
j_gene: TRBJ2-1
abundance: few

CDR3aa: CASSATGSWETQYF
CDR3nt: TGTGCCAGCAGTGCGACAGGGAGCTGGGAGACCCAGTACTTC
v_gene: TRBV9
d_gene: TRBD1
j_gene: TRBJ2-5
abundance: many

CDR3aa: CASSLGTGVRETQYF
CDR3nt: TGTGCCAGCAGCCTGGGGACAGGGGTACGAGAGACCCAGTACTTC
v_gene: TRBV7-2
d_gene: TRBD1
j_gene: TRBJ2-5
abundance: few

CDR3aa: CASSPAELYEQYF
CDR3nt: TGTGCCAGCAGTCCAGCAGAGCTCTACGAGCAGTACTTC
v_gene: TRBV4-2
d_gene: -
j_gene: TRBJ2-7
abundance: many

CDR3aa: CASSQDRGTGQPQHF
CDR3nt: TGCGCCAGCAGCCAAGATAGGGGGACGGGTCAGCCCCAGCATTTT
v_gene: TRBV4-3
d_gene: -
j_gene: TRBJ1-5
abundance: few

CDR3aa: CASSQDLFEAGELFF
CDR3nt: TGTGCCAGCAGCCAAGATCTGTTCGAGGCCGGGGAGCTGTTTTTT
v_gene: TRBV3-1
d_gene: -
j_gene: TRBJ2-2
abundance: many

CDR3aa: CASSLYSRGAGGISGANVLTF
CDR3nt: TGTGCCAGCAGCTTATATAGCCGTGGGGCAGGTGGGATCTCTGGGGCCAACGTCCTGACTTTC
v_gene: TRBV7-3
d_gene: -
j_gene: TRBJ2-6
abundance: many

CDR3aa: CASSHTGETYEQYF
CDR3nt: TGTGCCAGCAGCCATACAGGGGAAACCTACGAGCAGTACTTC
v_gene: TRBV7-9
d_gene: TRBD1
j_gene: TRBJ2-7
abundance: many

CDR3aa: CASSYPPGKAYEQYF
CDR3nt: TGTGCCAGCAGTTACCCCCCGGGAAAGGCCTACGAGCAGTACTTC
v_gene: TRBV6-2/TRBV6-3
d_gene: -
j_gene: TRBJ2-7
abundance: many

CDR3aa: CASSYSIYEQYF
CDR3nt: TGTGCCAGCAGTTACTCGATATACGAGCAGTACTTC
v_gene: TRBV6-2/TRBV6-3
d_gene: -
j_gene: TRBJ2-7
abundance: many

CDR3aa: CASSQGPLYEQYF
CDR3nt: TGCGCCAGCAGCCAAGGACCTCTCTACGAGCAGTACTTC
v_gene: TRBV4-3
d_gene: -
j_gene: TRBJ2-7
abundance: many

CDR3aa: CASSFGRVNEQYF
CDR3nt: TGTGCCAGCAGTTTCGGGAGAGTAAACGAGCAGTACTTC
v_gene: TRBV12-3/TRBV12-4
d_gene: -
j_gene: TRBJ2-7
abundance: many

CDR3aa: CASSLLSLHEGQGALGELFF
CDR3nt: TGCGCCAGCAGCTTGTTAAGCCTCCACGAAGGACAGGGGGCTCTCGGGGAGCTGTTTTTT
v_gene: TRBV5-1
d_gene: TRBD1
j_gene: TRBJ2-2
abundance: -

CDR3aa: CSVEDNEQFF
CDR3nt: TGCAGCGTTGAGGACAATGAGCAGTTCTTC
v_gene: TRBV29-1
d_gene: -
j_gene: TRBJ2-1
abundance: -

CDR3aa: CESTKQGIEGGITGEMFF
CDR3nt: TGTGAAAGCACTAAACAGGGAATAGAGGGAGGTATCACCGGGGAGATGTTTTTT
v_gene: TRBV28
d_gene: -
j_gene: TRBJ2-2
abundance: -

CDR3aa: CASSRGLAPQHF
CDR3nt: TGTGCCAGCAGCCGGGGATTGGCGCCCCAGCATTTT
v_gene: TRBV7-9
d_gene: -
j_gene: TRBJ1-5
abundance: many

CDR3aa: CASSRTSGPEGELFF
CDR3nt: TGTGCCAGCAGCCGGACTAGCGGACCCGAGGGGGAGCTGTTTTTT
v_gene: TRBV11-3
d_gene: TRBD2
j_gene: TRBJ2-2
abundance: -

CDR3aa: CASRGSELAGTYDEQFF
CDR3nt: TGTGCCAGCAGGGGGTCCGAACTAGCGGGGACCTACGATGAGCAGTTCTTC
v_gene: TRBV7-9
d_gene: TRBD2
j_gene: TRBJ2-1
abundance: -

CDR3aa: CASTGSDSGNTIYF
CDR3nt: TGTGCCAGCACGGGCAGCGATTCTGGAAACACCATATATTTT
v_gene: TRBV6-1
d_gene: -
j_gene: TRBJ1-3
abundance: few

CDR3aa: CASTLTSGKETQYF
CDR3nt: TGTGCCAGCACTTTGACTAGCGGGAAAGAGACCCAGTACTTC
v_gene: TRBV12-3/TRBV12-4
d_gene: TRBD2
j_gene: TRBJ2-5
abundance: many